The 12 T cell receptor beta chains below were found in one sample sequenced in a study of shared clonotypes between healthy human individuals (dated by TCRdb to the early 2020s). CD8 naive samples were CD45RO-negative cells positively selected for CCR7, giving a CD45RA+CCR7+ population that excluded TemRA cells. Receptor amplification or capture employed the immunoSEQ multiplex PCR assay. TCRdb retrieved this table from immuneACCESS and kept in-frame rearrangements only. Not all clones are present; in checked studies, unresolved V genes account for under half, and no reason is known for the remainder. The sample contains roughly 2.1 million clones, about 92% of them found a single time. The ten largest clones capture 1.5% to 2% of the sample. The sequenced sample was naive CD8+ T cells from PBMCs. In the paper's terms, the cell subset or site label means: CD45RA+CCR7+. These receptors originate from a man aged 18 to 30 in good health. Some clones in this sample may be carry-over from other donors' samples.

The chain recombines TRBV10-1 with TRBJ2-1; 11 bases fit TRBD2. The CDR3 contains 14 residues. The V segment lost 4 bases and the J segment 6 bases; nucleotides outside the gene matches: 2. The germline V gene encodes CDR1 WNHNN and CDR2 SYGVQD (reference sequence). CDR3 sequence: CASSGLAGSNEQFF. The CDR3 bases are TGCGCCAGCAGTGGACTAGCGGGGTCCAATGAGCAGTTCTTC.

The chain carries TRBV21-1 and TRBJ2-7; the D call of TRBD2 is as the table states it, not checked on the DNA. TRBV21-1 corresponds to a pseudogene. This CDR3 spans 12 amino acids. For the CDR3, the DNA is TGTGCCAGCAGCAACGGGAGGTTCGCGCAGTACTTC. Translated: CASSNGRFAQYF.

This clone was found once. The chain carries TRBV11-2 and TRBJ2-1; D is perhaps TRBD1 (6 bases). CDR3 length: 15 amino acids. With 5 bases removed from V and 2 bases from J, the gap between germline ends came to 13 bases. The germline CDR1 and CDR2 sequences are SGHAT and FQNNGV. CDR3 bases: TGTGCCAGCAGCCCTAGGGGGTTCACCTACAATGAGCAGTTCTTC. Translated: CASSPRGFTYNEQFF.

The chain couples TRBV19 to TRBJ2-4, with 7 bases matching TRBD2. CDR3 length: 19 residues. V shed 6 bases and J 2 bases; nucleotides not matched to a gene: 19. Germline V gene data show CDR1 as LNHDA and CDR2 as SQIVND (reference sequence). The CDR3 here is CASRFCQRETIISKNIQYF. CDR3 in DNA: TGTGCCAGTAGATTCTGCCAGCGGGAAACAATAATATCCAAAAACATTCAGTACTTC.

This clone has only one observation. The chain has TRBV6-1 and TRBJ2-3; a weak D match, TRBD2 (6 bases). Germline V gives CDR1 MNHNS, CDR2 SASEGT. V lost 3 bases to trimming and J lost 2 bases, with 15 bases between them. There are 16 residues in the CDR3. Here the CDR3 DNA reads TGTGCCAGCAGTGAGGGGACTCTACTTGCCACAGATACGCAGTATTTT. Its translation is CASSEGTLLATDTQYF.

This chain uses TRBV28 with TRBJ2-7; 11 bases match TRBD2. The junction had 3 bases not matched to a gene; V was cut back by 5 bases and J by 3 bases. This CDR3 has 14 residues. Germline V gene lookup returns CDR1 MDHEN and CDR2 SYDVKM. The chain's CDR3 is CASSTGLAGYEQYF. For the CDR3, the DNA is TGTGCCAGCAGTACCGGACTAGCGGGCTACGAGCAGTACTTC.

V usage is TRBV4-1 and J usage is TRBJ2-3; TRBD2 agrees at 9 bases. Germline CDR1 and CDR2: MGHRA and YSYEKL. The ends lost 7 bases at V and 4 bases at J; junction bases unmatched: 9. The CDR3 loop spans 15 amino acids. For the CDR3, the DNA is TGCGCCAGCACCCTACTAGCGGGCCCTTCAGATACGCAGTATTTT. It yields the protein CASTLLAGPSDTQYF.

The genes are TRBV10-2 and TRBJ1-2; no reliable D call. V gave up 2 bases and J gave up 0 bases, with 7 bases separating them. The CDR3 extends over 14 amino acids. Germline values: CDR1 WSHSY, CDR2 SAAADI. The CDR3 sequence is CASSEGQTNYGYTF. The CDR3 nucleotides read TGCGCCAGCAGTGAGGGGCAGACTAACTATGGCTACACCTTC.

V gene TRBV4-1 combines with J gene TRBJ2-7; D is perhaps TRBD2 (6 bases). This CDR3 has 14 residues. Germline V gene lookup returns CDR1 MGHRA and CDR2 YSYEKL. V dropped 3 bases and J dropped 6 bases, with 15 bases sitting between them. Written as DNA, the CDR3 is TGCGCCAGCAGCCAGACGGGACTTGTAAGCGAGCAGTACTTC. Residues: CASSQTGLVSEQYF.

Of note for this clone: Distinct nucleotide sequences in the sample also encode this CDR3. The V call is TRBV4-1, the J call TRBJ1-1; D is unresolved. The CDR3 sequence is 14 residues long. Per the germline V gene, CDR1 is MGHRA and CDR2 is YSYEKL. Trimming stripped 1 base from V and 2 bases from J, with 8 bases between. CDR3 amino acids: CASSQGGANTEAFF. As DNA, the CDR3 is TGCGCCAGCAGCCAAGGCGGAGCAAACACTGAAGCTTTCTTT.

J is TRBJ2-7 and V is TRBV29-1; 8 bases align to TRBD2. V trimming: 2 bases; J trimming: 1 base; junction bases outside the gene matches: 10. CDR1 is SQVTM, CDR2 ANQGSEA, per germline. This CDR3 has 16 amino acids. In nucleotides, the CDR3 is TGCAGCGTTGAAAGCCGGGAGGGGGAGAGGTCCTACGAGCAGTACTTC. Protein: CSVESREGERSYEQYF.

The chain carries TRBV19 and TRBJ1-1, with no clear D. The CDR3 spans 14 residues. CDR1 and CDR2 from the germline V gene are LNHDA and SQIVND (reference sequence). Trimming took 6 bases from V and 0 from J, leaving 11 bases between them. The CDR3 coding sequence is TGTGCCAGTAGCCCCGGAGTCATGAACACTGAAGCTTTCTTT. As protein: CASSPGVMNTEAFF.